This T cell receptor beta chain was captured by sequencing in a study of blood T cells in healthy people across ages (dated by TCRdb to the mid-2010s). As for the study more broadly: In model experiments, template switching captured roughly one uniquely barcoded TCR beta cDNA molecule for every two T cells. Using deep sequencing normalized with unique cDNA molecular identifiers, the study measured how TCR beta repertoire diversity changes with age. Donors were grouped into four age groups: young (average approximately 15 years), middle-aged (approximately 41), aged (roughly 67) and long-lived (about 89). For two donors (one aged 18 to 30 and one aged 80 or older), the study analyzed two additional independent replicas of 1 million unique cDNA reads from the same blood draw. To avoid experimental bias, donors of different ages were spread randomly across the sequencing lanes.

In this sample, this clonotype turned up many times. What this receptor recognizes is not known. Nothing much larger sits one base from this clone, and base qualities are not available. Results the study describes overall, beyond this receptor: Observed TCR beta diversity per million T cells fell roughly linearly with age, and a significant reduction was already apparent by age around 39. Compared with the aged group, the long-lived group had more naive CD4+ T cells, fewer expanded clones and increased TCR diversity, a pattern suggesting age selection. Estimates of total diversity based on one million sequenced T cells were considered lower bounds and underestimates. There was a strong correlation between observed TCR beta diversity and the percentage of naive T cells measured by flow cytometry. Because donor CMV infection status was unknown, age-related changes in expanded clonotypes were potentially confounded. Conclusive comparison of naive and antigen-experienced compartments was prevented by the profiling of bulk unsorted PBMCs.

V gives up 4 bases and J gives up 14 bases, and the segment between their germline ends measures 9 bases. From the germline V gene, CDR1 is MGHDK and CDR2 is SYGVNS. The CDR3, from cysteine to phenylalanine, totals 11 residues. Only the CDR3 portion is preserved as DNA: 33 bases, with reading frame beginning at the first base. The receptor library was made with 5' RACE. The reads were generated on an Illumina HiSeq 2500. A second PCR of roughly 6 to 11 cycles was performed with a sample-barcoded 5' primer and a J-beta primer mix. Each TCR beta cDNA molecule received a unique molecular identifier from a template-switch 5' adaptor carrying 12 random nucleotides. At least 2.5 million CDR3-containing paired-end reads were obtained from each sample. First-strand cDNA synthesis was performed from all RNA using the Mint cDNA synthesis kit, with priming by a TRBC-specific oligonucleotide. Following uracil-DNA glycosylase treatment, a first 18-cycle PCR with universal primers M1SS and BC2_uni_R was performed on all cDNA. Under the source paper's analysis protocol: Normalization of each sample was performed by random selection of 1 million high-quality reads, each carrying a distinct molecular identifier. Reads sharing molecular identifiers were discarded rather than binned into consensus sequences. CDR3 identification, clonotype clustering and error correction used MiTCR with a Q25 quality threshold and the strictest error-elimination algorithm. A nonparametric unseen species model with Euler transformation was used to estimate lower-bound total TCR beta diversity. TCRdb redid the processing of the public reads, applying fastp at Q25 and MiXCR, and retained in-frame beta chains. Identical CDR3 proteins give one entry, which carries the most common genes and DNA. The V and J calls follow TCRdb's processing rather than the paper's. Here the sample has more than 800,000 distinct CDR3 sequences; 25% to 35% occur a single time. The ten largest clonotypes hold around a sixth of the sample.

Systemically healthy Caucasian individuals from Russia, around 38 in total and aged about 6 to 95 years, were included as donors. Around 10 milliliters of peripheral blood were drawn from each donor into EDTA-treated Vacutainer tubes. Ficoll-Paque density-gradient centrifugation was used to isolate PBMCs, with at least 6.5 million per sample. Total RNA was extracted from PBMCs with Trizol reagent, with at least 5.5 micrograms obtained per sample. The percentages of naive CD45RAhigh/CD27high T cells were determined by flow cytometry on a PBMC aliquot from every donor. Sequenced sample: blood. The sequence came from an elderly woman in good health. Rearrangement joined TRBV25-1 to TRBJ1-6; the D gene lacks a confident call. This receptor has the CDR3 CASSALSALHF. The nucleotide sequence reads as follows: TGTGCCAGCAGTGCCCTTTCGGCCCTCCACTTT. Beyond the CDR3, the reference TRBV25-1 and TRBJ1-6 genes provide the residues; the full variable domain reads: EADIYQTPRYLVIGTGKKITLECSQTMGHDKMYWYQQDPGMELHLIHYSYGVNSTEKGDLSSESTVSRIRTEHFPLTLESARPSHTSQYLCASSALSALHFGNGTRLTVT.